This TCR beta chain appears in the sequencing data of a study of molecular identifiers for immune sequencing clone quantification. With listed TCR primers and previously described methods, bulk TCR libraries were prepared. Each CDR3 protein is one row after TCRdb ran MiXCR on the PCR reads. Here the sample spans under 100,000 distinct CDR3 sequences, approximately 23% being singletons. Naive CD8 T cells underwent sorting with the CD8+CD4-CCR7+CD45RA+ definition. From germline, CDR1 is LGHNA and CDR2 YSLEER. The CDR3 has 13 residues. V lost 4 bases and J lost 5, with 9 bases in between. The sample holds many counts of this clonotype.

V usage is TRBV4-3 and J usage is TRBJ2-1; a weak D match, TRBD1 (6 bases). The receptor comes from a human donor in good health. Some libraries in this study had Jurkat cell RNA spiked in. The specimen was naive CD8+ T cells from blood, with Jurkat cell RNA spiked in. Subset noted: FACS-sorted CD8+CD4-CCR7+CD45RA+ naive T cells. The CDR3 DNA reads TGCGCCAGCAGCCCGCGACAGGACAATGAGCAGTTCTTC. It is translated as CASSPRQDNEQFF.